The entry that follows covers one T cell receptor (beta chain) sequence. Its specificity is unknown. Hyperthyroidism patients were newly diagnosed, under 2 months' duration, aged 18 to 65. The data derive from a study of Graves' ophthalmopathy and Graves' hyperthyroidism. Points from the study as a whole: Stable hyperthyroidism and ophthalmopathy were told apart by a 13-signature model, which achieved 85% to 90% sensitivity and around 77% specificity.

The CDR3 sequence is 13 residues long. Germline V lookup: CDR1 SQVTM, CDR2 ANQGSEA. V lost 2 bases, J lost 4 bases, and 11 bases lay in between. The authors amplified TCR beta CDR3 regions, and they did so from RNA transcripts for repertoire sequencing. HTBI primers were used in a first-round RT-PCR, which preceded a second-round multiplex PCR. In TCRdb, the multiplex PCR reads were re-called with MiXCR into one record per CDR3 protein. The sample contains around 1.1 million distinct CDR3 sequences, about two fifths of which appear only once. This receptor was taken from an adult man with Graves' hyperthyroidism. Sequencing used peripheral blood or thyroid tissue (not recorded which). This rearrangement joins TRBV29-1 to TRBJ1-2; maybe TRBD1 (5 bases). The CDR3 DNA reads TGCAGCGTTGAACAGGGTATTAGCTATGGCTACACCTTC. This gives the protein CSVEQGISYGYTF. Full variable domain (outside the CDR3, taken from reference TRBV29-1 and TRBJ1-2): SAVISQKPSRDICQRGTSLTIQCQVDSQVTMMFWYRQQPGQSLTLIATANQGSEATYESGFVIDKFPISRPNLTFSTLTVSNMSPEDSSIYLCSVEQGISYGYTFGSGTRLTVV.